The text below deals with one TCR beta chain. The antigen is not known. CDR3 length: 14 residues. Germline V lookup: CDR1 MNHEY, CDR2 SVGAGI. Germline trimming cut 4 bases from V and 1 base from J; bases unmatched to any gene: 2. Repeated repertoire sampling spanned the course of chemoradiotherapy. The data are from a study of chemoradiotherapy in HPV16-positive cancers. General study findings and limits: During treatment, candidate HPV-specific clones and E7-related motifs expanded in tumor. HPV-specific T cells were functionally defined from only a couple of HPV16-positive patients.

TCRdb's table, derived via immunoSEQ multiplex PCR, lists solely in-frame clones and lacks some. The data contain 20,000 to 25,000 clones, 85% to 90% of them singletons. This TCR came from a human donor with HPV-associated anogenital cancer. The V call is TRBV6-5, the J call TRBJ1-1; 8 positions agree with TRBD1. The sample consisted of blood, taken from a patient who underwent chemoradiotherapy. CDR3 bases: TGTGCCAGCAGTTCTCAGGGGGCGAACACTGAAGCTTTCTTT. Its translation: CASSSQGANTEAFF.